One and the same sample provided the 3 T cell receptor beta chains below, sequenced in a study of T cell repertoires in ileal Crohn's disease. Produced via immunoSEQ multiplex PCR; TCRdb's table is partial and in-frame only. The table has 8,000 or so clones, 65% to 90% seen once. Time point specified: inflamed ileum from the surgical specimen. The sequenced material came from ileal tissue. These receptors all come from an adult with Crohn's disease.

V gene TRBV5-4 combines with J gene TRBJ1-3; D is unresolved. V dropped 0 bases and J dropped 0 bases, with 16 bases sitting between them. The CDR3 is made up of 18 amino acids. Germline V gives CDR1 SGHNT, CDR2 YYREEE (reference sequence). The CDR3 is CASSLDLRASGSGNTIYF. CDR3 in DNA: TGTGCCAGCAGCTTGGATCTAAGGGCCTCCGGCTCTGGAAACACCATATATTTT.

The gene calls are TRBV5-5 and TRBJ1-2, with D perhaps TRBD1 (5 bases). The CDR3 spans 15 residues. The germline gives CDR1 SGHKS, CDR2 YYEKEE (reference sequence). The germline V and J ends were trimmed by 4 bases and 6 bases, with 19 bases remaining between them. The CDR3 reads CASSKSGGTFNGYTF. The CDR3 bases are TGTGCCAGCAGCAAATCGGGGGGGACCTTCAATGGCTACACCTTC.

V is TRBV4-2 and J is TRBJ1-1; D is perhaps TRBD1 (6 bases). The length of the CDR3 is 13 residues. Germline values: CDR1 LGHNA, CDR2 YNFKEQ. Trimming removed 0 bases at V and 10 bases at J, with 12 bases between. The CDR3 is CASSQDLGGRAFF. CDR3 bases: TGTGCCAGCAGCCAAGATCTGGGGGGGCGAGCTTTCTTT.